This entry features one T cell receptor beta chain sequence. Reverse transcription of extracted RNA yielded cDNA, which provided the sequencing template. Generated by immunoSEQ multiplex PCR, the TCRdb table keeps only in-frame clones and is missing some. The sample shows 110,000 to 150,000 clones, 45% to 60% of them seen only once. These data originate in a study of CD8+ T cells in alopecia areata. The CDR3 length is 16 residues. V shed 0 bases and J shed 8 bases, with 17 bases lying between them. Germline V lookup: CDR1 SEHNR, CDR2 FQNEAQ (reference sequence). Treatment noted: oral pan-JAK inhibitor, 5-10 mg twice daily.

The origin of this receptor is a human donor with alopecia areata. The J gene is TRBJ2-1, the V gene TRBV7-9; D may be TRBD2 (7 bases). The sequences come from CD8+ T cells sorted from blood, collected at week 4, from a patient treated with tofacitinib. The CDR3 nucleotides are TGTGCCAGCAGCTTAGCGACCGGGGGGCCGGGGGATGAGCAGTTCTTC. This encodes CASSLATGGPGDEQFF.